The 25 T cell receptor beta chains listed next were all sequenced from one sample in a study of blood T cell repertoires in COVID-19. Here immunoSEQ multiplex PCR was the method, and the copy in TCRdb shows in-frame clones only, minus some. The data show approximately 210,000 clones, roughly 80% seen once. The source material was peripheral blood. The receptor source for this set is a human donor in a cohort sampled during active COVID-19.

CDR3 residues: CASSFGTGYGYTF. The DNA for the CDR3 is TGTGCCAGCAGCTTCGGGACAGGGTATGGCTACACCTTC. The V and J genes are TRBV7-9 and TRBJ1-2; 9 positions match TRBD1. Trimming took 3 bases from V and 5 from J; bases not matched to a gene: 1. This CDR3 is 13 amino acids long. CDR1 and CDR2 from the germline V gene are SEHNR and FQNEAQ (reference sequence).

The chain recombines TRBV5-1 with TRBJ2-6; D might be TRBD1 (7 bases). The CDR3 has 17 residues. V lost 4 bases, J lost 1 base, and 15 bases lay in between. Germline CDR1 SGHRS, CDR2 YFSETQ. The CDR3 region has the DNA TGCGCCAGCAGCCCAGGGGGGTGGGATTCTGGGGCCAACGTCCTGACTTTC. It translates to CASSPGGWDSGANVLTF.

CDR3 coding DNA: TGTGCCAGCAGCCCGACAGTATCCTTCACTGAAGCTTTCTTT. Translation: CASSPTVSFTEAFF. V gene TRBV9 combines with J gene TRBJ1-1, with D possibly TRBD1 on 5 matching bases. Trimming shortened V by 4 bases and J by 4 bases, and 14 bases separated the two germline ends. The CDR3 covers 14 residues. Germline V gene data show CDR1 as SGDLS and CDR2 as YYNGEE.

The chain recombines TRBV28 with TRBJ1-5; possibly TRBD1 for D (5 bases). Per the germline V gene, CDR1 is MDHEN and CDR2 is SYDVKM. Trimming took off 3 bases at V and 4 bases at J, with 13 bases between the two ends. The CDR3 extends over 15 amino acids. The CDR3 DNA follows: TGTGCCAGCAGTTTCCCAGGGTATTCAAATCAGCCCCAGCATTTT. This sequence encodes CASSFPGYSNQPQHF.

The chain joins TRBV27 to TRBJ2-7, with TRBD1 as a possible D gene (6 bases). V lost 3 bases and J 4 bases, leaving 16 bases between the germline ends. CDR3 length: 15 amino acids. Germline assignment: CDR1 MNHEY and CDR2 SMNVEV (reference sequence). CDR3 region: CASSLKWGQGYEQYF. The DNA of the CDR3 is TGTGCCAGCAGTTTGAAGTGGGGGCAAGGGTACGAGCAGTACTTC.

V is TRBV3-1 (or the pseudogene TRBV3-2) and J is TRBJ2-1, with 12 bases that match TRBD2. The CDR3 runs 15 residues. J gave up 9 bases and V 4 bases, and 7 bases lay outside the gene matches. Germline V gene lookup returns CDR1 LGHDT and CDR2 YNNKEL (reference sequence). The CDR3 spells CASSRVTSGSSEQFF. For the CDR3, the DNA is TGTGCCAGCAGCCGAGTGACTAGCGGGAGTAGTGAGCAGTTCTTC.

V usage is TRBV2 and J usage is TRBJ1-4, with 7 bases fitting TRBD1. CDR3 length: 17 amino acids. Germline V gene lookup returns CDR1 SNHLY and CDR2 FYNNEI. Germline trimming cut 5 bases from V and 6 bases from J; bases unmatched to any gene: 15. CDR3 residues: CASSPDREGGQYEKLFF. The CDR3 DNA reads as TGTGCCAGCAGTCCTGACAGGGAAGGGGGACAATATGAAAAACTGTTTTTT.

The chain recombines TRBV28 with TRBJ2-7, with 11 bases aligning to TRBD2. V lost 6 bases, J lost 6 bases, and 10 bases stayed unmatched. From germline, CDR1 is MDHEN and CDR2 SYDVKM. The length of the CDR3 is 15 residues. CDR3 amino acids: CASRLETSGIREQYF. CDR3 bases: TGTGCCAGCAGATTAGAGACTAGCGGGATCCGCGAGCAGTACTTC.

V is TRBV4-3 and J is TRBJ2-7; TRBD1 agrees at 8 bases. CDR3 length: 15 amino acids. With V trimmed by 3 bases and J by 4 bases, 8 bases remained unmatched. CDR1 and CDR2 (germline): LGHNA, YSLEER. The CDR3 DNA sequence: TGCGCCAGCAGCCAGGCCAGGGGGCGGTTGTACGAGCAGTACTTC. Amino acid sequence: CASSQARGRLYEQYF.

The chain uses TRBV19 and TRBJ2-7; 7 nucleotides match TRBD1. Germline-derived CDR1 and CDR2 are LNHDA and SQIVND (reference sequence). The CDR3 is 15 residues long. The junction had 8 bases not matched to a gene; V was cut back by 0 bases and J by 6 bases. The CDR3 region is CASSIDARQGSEQYF. CDR3 nucleotide sequence: TGTGCCAGTAGTATAGACGCCCGACAGGGTAGCGAGCAGTACTTC.

This chain connects TRBV10-2 to TRBJ2-1, with a tentative D call TRBD2 (5 bases). The CDR3 has 14 amino acids. The V gene's germline CDR1 is WSHSY and CDR2 SAAADI. V lost 2 bases, J lost 8 bases, and 13 bases lay in between. The DNA for the CDR3 is TGCGCCAGCAGTGAGAGCAGGTGGGGAGATGAGCAGTTCTTC. Encoded protein: CASSESRWGDEQFF.

The rearrangement uses TRBV27 and TRBJ1-1, with TRBD1 matching over 9 bases. This CDR3 is built from 14 residues. The ends lost 7 bases at V and 0 bases at J; junction bases unmatched: 3. The germline V gene encodes CDR1 MNHEY and CDR2 SMNVEV (reference sequence). CDR3 region: CASMGDRVNTEAFF. CDR3 DNA: TGTGCCAGCATGGGGGACAGGGTGAACACTGAAGCTTTCTTT.

J is TRBJ1-2 and V is TRBV6-5; the D gene is possibly TRBD1 (5 bases). Trimming took off 6 bases at V and 6 bases at J, with 14 bases between the two ends. This CDR3 is built from 13 residues. CDR1 MNHEY and CDR2 SVGAGI come from the germline V gene. In nucleotides, the CDR3 is TGTGCCAGCAGGGATCGGGGGAGGAATGGCTACACCTTC. Protein sequence: CASRDRGRNGYTF.

A few counts support this clone. J is TRBJ2-7 and V is TRBV19; 8 positions agree with TRBD1. The germline CDR1 and CDR2 sequences are LNHDA and SQIVND (reference sequence). This CDR3 spans 12 amino acids. V lost 3 bases, J lost 7 bases, and 2 bases stayed unmatched. DNA of the CDR3: TGTGCCAGTAGTATTCGGGACAGGGAGCAGTACTTC. It specifies CASSIRDREQYF.

The chain joins TRBV5-5 to TRBJ2-7, with a possible D match to TRBD2 (7 bases). The CDR3 length is 16 residues. Germline values: CDR1 SGHKS, CDR2 YYEKEE (reference sequence). The germline V and J ends were trimmed by 3 bases and 5 bases, with 21 bases remaining between them. The CDR3 sequence is CASSSPWGGALDEQYF. The CDR3 DNA reads TGTGCCAGCAGCTCCCCGTGGGGGGGCGCTTTGGACGAGCAGTACTTC.

The CDR3 bases are TGTGCCAGCAGTTACTCTGGGGCGGGCAATCAGCCCCAGCATTTT. Its translation: CASSYSGAGNQPQHF. V and J are TRBV6-2 or TRBV6-3 and TRBJ1-5, with D perhaps matching TRBD1 (5 bases). V gave up 0 bases and J gave up 2 bases, with 8 bases separating them. The CDR3 loop spans 15 amino acids. The germline gives CDR1 MNHEY, CDR2 SVGEGT.

This chain uses TRBV5-1 with TRBJ2-7, with 10 bases aligning to TRBD1. Germline V CDR1 and CDR2: SGHRS, YFSETQ. V dropped 3 bases and J dropped 6; count of bases not matched to a gene: 0. CDR3 length equals 12 residues. In DNA form, the CDR3 reads TGCGCCAGCAGCTGGACAGGGGGCGAGCAGTACTTC. Translating gives CASSWTGGEQYF.

The V call is TRBV6-4, the J call TRBJ2-5, with 11 bases fitting TRBD2. J was trimmed by 3 bases and V by 7 bases; bases with no gene match: 13. Per germline, CDR1 MRHNA and CDR2 SNTAGT. This CDR3 spans 17 amino acids. In DNA, the CDR3 is TGTGCCAGCACTTACGCCGGGGGACTAGCGGCCAAAGAGACCCAGTACTTC. It codes for CASTYAGGLAAKETQYF.

The chain carries TRBV7-3 and TRBJ2-3, with TRBD2 as a possible D gene (6 bases). The V gene's germline CDR1 is SGHTA and CDR2 FQGTGA. Trimming stripped 3 bases from V and 2 bases from J, with 12 bases between. The CDR3 covers 15 residues. The CDR3 nucleotides are TGTGCCAGCAGCTTGGCGGGACTCTTCACAGATACGCAGTATTTT. Amino acids: CASSLAGLFTDTQYF.

V usage is TRBV25-1 and J usage is TRBJ1-4; unclear D gene. The CDR3 extends over 15 amino acids. The germline gives CDR1 MGHDK, CDR2 SYGVNS. V lost 0 bases to trimming and J lost 3 bases, with 8 bases between them. For the CDR3, the DNA is TGTGCCAGCAGTGAATATTACGGGTCTAATGAAAAACTGTTTTTT. Residues: CASSEYYGSNEKLFF.

The chain carries TRBV3-1 (or the pseudogene TRBV3-2) and TRBJ2-7; 10 bases map to TRBD1. Germline V gene data show CDR1 as LGHDT and CDR2 as YNNKEL (reference sequence). With 0 bases clipped from V and 4 bases from J, the junction kept 3 bases outside the gene matches. The CDR3 has 15 residues. CDR3 sequence reads: CASSQDRDRGYEQYF. The CDR3 DNA follows: TGTGCCAGCAGCCAAGATCGGGACAGGGGTTACGAGCAGTACTTC.

V gene TRBV3-1 (or the pseudogene TRBV3-2) combines with J gene TRBJ1-6; D is unresolved. The V and J ends lost 8 bases and 0 bases respectively, with 11 bases between them. The CDR3 covers 15 residues. CDR1 and CDR2 (germline): LGHDT, YNNKEL (reference sequence). The CDR3 DNA sequence: TGTGCCAGCGACTATACGAGCTCCTATAATTCACCCCTCCACTTT. Translated: CASDYTSSYNSPLHF.

This chain connects TRBV6-5 to TRBJ1-4, with TRBD1 matching over 9 bases. This CDR3 contains 15 residues. The germline gives CDR1 MNHEY, CDR2 SVGAGI. The V and J ends lost 6 bases and 3 bases, in that order; junction bases with no gene match: 5. CDR3 protein: CASRSQGAANEKLFF. The CDR3 nucleotides read TGTGCCAGCAGGTCACAGGGGGCGGCTAATGAAAAACTGTTTTTT.

This clone was detected only a few times. The chain combines TRBV6-6 with TRBJ1-2, with TRBD1 matching 8 bases. Germline V gene sequence: CDR1 MNHNY, CDR2 SVGAGI (reference sequence). Trimming cost V 2 bases and J 6 bases; bases outside gene matches: 5. This CDR3 is 14 amino acids long. The CDR3 loop is CASSYGQGTHGYTF. The CDR3 DNA sequence: TGTGCCAGCAGTTACGGACAGGGTACCCATGGCTACACCTTC.

This clone was counted a few times. V is TRBV6-2 or TRBV6-3 and J is TRBJ1-4; D is possibly TRBD1 (5 bases). The ends were cut back, 4 bases at V and 4 bases at J, with 10 bases in the middle. Germline loops: CDR1 MNHEY, CDR2 SVGEGT. The CDR3 totals 14 residues. The CDR3, as DNA: TGTGCCAGCAGTTCCGGGGACTTTAATGAAAAACTGTTTTTT. As protein: CASSSGDFNEKLFF.